This T cell receptor beta chain stems from a study of cytomegalovirus exposure and HLA in healthy donors. Looking at the study overall: Researchers found that roughly 81% of 350 to 500 genotyped donors fell within the Caucasian-associated ancestry cluster.

Researchers ran the PCR with 60 Vbeta and 13 Jbeta primers. Profiled with immunoSEQ multiplex PCR; TCRdb holds only in-frame clones, not every one. This sample's clone table lists approximately 210,000 clones. V was cut by 1 base and J by 5 bases, with 7 bases left in between. CDR1 and CDR2 from the germline V gene are SGHNT and YYREEE (reference sequence). The CDR3 is 12 residues long. As for the donors, each was a healthy bone marrow donor. This TCR was recovered from a woman in her 30s in good health and CMV-seropositive. The chain carries TRBV5-4 and TRBJ2-7; no definite D call. The specimen was PBMCs. The CDR3 is CASSLLPDEQYF. The CDR3 nucleotides read TGTGCCAGCAGCTTGCTACCCGACGAGCAGTACTTC.